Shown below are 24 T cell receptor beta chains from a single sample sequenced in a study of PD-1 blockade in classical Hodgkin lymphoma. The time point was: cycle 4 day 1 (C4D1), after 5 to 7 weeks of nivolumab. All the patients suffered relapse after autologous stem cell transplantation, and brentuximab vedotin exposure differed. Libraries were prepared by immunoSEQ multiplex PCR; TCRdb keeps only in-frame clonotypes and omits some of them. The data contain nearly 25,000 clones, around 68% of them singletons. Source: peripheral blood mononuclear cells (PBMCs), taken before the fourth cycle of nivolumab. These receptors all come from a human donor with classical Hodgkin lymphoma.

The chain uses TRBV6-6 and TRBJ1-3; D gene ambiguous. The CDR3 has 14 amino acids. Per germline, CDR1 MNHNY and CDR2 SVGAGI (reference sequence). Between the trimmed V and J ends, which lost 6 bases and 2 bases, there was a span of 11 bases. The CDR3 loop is CASRVVTPGNTIYF. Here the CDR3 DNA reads TGTGCCAGCAGAGTGGTCACCCCTGGAAACACCATATATTTT.

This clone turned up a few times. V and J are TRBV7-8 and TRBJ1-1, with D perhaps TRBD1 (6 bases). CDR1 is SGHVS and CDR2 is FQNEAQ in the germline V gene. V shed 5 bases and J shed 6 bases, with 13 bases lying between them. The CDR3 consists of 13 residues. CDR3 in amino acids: CASSPGGISEAFF. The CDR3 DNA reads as TGTGCCAGCAGCCCTGGGGGCATCTCTGAAGCTTTCTTT.

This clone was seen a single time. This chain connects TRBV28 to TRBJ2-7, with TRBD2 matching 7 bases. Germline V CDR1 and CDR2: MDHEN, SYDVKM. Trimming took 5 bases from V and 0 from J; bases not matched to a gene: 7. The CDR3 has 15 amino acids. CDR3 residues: CASSRGSGGSYEQYV. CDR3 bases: TGTGCCAGCAGTCGGGGTTCGGGAGGCTCCTACGAGCAGTACGTC.

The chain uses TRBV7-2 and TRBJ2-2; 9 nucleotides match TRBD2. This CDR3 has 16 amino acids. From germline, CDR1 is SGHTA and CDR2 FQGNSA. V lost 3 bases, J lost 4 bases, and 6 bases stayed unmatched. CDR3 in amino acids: CASSFLRGGPTGELFF. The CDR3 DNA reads TGTGCCAGCAGCTTCCTGCGGGGGGGCCCCACCGGGGAGCTGTTTTTT.

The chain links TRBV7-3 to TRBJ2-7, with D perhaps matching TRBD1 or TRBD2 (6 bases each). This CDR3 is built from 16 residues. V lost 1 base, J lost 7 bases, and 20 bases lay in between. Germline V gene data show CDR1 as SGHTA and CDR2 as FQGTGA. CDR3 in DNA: TGTGCCAGCAGCTTAATGGGCATCGGAGGGGGTGGAGAGCAGTACTTC. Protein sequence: CASSLMGIGGGGEQYF. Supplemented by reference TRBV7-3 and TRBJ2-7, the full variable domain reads GAGVSQTPSNKVTEKGKYVELRCDPISGHTALYWYRQSLGQGPEFLIYFQGTGAADDSGLPNDRFFAVRPEGSVSTLKIQRTERGDSAVYLCASSLMGIGGGGEQYFGPGTRLTVT.

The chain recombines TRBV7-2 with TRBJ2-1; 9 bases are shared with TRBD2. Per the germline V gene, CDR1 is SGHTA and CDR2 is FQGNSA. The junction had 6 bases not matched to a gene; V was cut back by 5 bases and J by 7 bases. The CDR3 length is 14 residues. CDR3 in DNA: TGTGCCAGCAGCATTAGCGGGGGCCTTAATGAGCAGTTCTTC. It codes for CASSISGGLNEQFF.

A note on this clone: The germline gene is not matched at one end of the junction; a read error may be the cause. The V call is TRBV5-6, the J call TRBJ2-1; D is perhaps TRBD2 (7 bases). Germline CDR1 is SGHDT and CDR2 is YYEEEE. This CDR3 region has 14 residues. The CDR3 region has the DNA TGTGCCAGCATCTTGGGGGGGCGAGACAATGAGCAGTTCTTC. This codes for CASILGGRDNEQFF.

The CDR3 DNA sequence: TGCGCCAGCAGCCAAGTTTTGGGGGATGGCTACACCTTC. This encodes CASSQVLGDGYTF. The V and J genes are TRBV4-1 and TRBJ1-2, with TRBD1 as a possible D gene (5 bases). This CDR3 region has 13 residues. Trimming pared 1 base from V and 6 bases from J, leaving 9 bases between. Looked up from germline, CDR1 is MGHRA and CDR2 is YSYEKL.

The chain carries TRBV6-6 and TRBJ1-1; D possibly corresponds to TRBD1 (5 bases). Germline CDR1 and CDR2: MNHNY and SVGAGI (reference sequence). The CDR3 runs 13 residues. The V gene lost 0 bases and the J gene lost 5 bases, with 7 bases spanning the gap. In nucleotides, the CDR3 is TGTGCCAGCAGTTACTCCTGGACAACTGAAGCTTTCTTT. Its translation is CASSYSWTTEAFF.

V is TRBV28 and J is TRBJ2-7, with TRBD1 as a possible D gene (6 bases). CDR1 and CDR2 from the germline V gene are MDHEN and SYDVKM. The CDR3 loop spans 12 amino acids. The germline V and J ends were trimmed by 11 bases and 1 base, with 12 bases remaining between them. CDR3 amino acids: CASEDRSYEQYF. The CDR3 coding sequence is TGTGCCTCCGAGGACAGATCCTACGAGCAGTACTTC.

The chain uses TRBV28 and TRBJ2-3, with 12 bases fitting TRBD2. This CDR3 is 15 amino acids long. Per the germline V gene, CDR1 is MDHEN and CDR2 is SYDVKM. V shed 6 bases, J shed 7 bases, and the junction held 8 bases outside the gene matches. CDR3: CASRNGLAGFNTQYF. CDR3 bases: TGTGCCAGCAGAAATGGACTAGCGGGGTTTAATACGCAGTATTTT.

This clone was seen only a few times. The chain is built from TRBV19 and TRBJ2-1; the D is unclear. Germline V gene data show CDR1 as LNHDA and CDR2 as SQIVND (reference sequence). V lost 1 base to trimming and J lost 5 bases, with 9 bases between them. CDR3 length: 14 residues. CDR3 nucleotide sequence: TGTGCCAGTAGTATAGGATCCCCTAACAATGAGCAGTTCTTC. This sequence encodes CASSIGSPNNEQFF.

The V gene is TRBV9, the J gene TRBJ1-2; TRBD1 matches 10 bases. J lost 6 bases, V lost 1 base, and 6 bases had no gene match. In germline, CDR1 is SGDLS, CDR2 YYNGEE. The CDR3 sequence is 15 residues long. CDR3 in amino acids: CASSVPTGGANGYTF. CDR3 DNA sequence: TGTGCCAGCAGCGTACCGACAGGGGGCGCGAATGGCTACACCTTC.

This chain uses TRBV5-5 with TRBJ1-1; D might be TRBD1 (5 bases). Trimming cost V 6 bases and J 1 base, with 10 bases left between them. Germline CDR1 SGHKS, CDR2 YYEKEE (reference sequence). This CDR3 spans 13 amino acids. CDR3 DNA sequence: TGTGCCAGCACTAAAGGGGAGAACACTGAAGCTTTCTTT. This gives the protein CASTKGENTEAFF.

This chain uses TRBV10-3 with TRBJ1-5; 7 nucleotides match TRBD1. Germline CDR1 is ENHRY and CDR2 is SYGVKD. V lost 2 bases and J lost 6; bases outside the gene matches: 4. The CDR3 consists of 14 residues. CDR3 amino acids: CAISELGDSQPQHF. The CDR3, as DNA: TGTGCCATCAGTGAGCTAGGGGACAGTCAGCCCCAGCATTTT.

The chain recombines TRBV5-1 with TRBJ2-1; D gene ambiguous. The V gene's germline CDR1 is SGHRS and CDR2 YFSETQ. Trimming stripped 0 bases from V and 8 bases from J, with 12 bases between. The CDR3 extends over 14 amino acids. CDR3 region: CASSLGGQEDEQFF. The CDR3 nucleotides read TGCGCCAGCAGCTTGGGGGGTCAAGAGGATGAGCAGTTCTTC.

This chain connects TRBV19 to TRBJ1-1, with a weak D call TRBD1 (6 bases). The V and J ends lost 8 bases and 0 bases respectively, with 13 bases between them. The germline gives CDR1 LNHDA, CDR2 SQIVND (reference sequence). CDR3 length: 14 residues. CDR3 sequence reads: CASRKGDLNTEAFF. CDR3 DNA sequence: TGTGCCAGTCGAAAGGGGGACCTGAACACTGAAGCTTTCTTT.

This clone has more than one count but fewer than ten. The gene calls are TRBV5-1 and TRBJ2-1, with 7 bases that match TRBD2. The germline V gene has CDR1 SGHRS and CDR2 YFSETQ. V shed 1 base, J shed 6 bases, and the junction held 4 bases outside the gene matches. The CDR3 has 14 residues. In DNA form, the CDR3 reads TGCGCCAGCAGCTTGAGAGGGGAGGGCAATGAGCAGTTCTTC. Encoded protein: CASSLRGEGNEQFF.

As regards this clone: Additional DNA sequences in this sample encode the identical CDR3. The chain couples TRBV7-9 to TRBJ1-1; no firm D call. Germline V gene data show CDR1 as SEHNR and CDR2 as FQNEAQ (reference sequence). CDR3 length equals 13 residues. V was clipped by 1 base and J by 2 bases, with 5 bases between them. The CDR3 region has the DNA TGTGCCAGCAGCTTAGAGGCTAACACTGAAGCTTTCTTT. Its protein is CASSLEANTEAFF.

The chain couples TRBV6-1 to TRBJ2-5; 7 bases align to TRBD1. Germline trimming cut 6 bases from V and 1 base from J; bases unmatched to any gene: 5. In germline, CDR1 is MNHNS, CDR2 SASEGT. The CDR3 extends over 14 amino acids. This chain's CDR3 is CASRTDRFQETQYF. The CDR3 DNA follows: TGTGCCAGCAGAACGGACAGGTTCCAAGAGACCCAGTACTTC.

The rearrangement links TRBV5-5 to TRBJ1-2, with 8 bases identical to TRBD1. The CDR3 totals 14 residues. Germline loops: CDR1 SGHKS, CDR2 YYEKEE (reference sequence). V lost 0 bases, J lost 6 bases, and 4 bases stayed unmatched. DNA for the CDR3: TGTGCCAGCAGCTTGGATTCAGGGGGCGATGGCTACACCTTC. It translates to CASSLDSGGDGYTF.

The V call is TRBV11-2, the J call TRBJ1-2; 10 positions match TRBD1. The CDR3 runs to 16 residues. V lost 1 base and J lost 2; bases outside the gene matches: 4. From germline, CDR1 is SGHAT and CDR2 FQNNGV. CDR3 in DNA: TGTGCCAGCAGCTTAGTTCCGGGACAGGGGAACTATGGCTACACCTTC. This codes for CASSLVPGQGNYGYTF.

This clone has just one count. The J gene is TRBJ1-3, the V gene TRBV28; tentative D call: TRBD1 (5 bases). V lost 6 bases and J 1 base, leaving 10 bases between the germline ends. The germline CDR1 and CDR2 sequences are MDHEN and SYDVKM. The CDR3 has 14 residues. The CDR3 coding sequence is TGTGCCAGCAGATCTCAGGGATCTGGAAACACCATATATTTT. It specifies CASRSQGSGNTIYF.

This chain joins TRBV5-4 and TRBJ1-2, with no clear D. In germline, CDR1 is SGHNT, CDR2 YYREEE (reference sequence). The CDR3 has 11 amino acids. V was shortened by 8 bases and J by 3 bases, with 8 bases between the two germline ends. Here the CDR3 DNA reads TGTGCCAGTAAAACGGACTATGGCTACACCTTC. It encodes CASKTDYGYTF.